A single sample gave rise to the 5 T cell receptor beta chains below, sequenced in a study of shared clonotypes between healthy human individuals. The method was immunoSEQ multiplex PCR; TCRdb's version includes in-frame clones alone and lacks a portion of them. The sample contains some 1,600,000 clones, about 98% of which appear only once. Sequenced input: naive CD4+ T cells sorted from blood. Subset here: CD45RA+ positively selected. The receptors here all came from a man aged 25 to 40 in good health.

The chain couples TRBV19 to TRBJ2-7; 7 nucleotides match TRBD2. Germline CDR1 LNHDA, CDR2 SQIVND (reference sequence). Trimming took 6 bases from V and 6 from J; bases not matched to a gene: 11. The CDR3 is made up of 14 amino acids. The CDR3 region is CASSWGGAGVEQYF. The CDR3 nucleotides are TGTGCCAGTAGCTGGGGAGGTGCGGGAGTCGAGCAGTACTTC.

This chain joins TRBV18 and TRBJ1-1, with 7 bases aligning to TRBD1. Trimming removed 3 bases from V and 5 bases from J; junction bases left unmatched: 9. The CDR3 sequence is 15 residues long. From germline, CDR1 is KGHSH and CDR2 LQKENI. DNA for the CDR3: TGTGCCAGCTCACCTTCGTACAGGGGAGGAACTGAAGCTTTCTTT. Amino acid sequence: CASSPSYRGGTEAFF.

The CDR3 here is CASSMLRTGELFF. The CDR3 bases are TGTGCCAGCAGCATGCTTCGCACCGGGGAGCTGTTTTTT. The chain is built from TRBV11-2 and TRBJ2-2; the D is unclear. This CDR3 contains 13 residues. V was trimmed by 5 bases and J by 4 bases, leaving 8 bases between them. Germline V lookup: CDR1 SGHAT, CDR2 FQNNGV. Full variable domain (missing parts from reference TRBV11-2 and TRBJ2-2): EAGVAQSPRYKIIEKRQSVAFWCNPISGHATLYWYQQILGQGPKLLIQFQNNGVVDDSQLPKDRFSAERLKGVDSTLKIQPAKLEDSAVYLCASSMLRTGELFFGEGSRLTVL.

The CDR3 nucleotides read TGTGCCAGCAGTTTATGGGGCGGGGGCGGATATGGCTACACCTTC. Residues: CASSLWGGGGYGYTF. The chain employs TRBV27 and TRBJ1-2, with TRBD1 as a possible D gene (6 bases). The CDR3 has 15 residues. V lost 1 base and J 5 bases, leaving 14 bases between the germline ends. Germline CDR1 and CDR2: MNHEY and SMNVEV (reference sequence).

The CDR3 loop is CASSDGGSRNEKLFF. The CDR3 DNA reads as TGCGCCAGCAGTGATGGGGGCAGTAGAAATGAAAAACTGTTTTTT. J is TRBJ1-4 and V is TRBV10-2; possibly TRBD1 for D (6 bases). In germline, CDR1 is WSHSY, CDR2 SAAADI. This CDR3 has 15 amino acids. Trimming stripped 3 bases from V and 5 bases from J, with 13 bases between.